These 32 T cell receptor beta chains share one sample of origin, sequenced in a study of cytomegalovirus exposure and HLA in healthy donors. With 60 Vbeta and 13 Jbeta primers, the PCR was carried out. Using immunoSEQ multiplex PCR, the repertoire was profiled, and TCRdb retains in-frame clones only, with some absent. The sample lists around 94,000 clones, around 69% occurring once. Specimen: PBMCs. The source of these receptors is a man younger than 45 in good health and CMV-seronegative.

This clone was recorded only once. The genes are TRBV27 and TRBJ1-6, with D possibly matching TRBD1 (6 bases). This CDR3 is 15 amino acids long. CDR1 MNHEY and CDR2 SMNVEV come from the germline V gene (reference sequence). V lost 0 bases to trimming and J lost 6 bases, with 9 bases between them. CDR3: CASSLSGAGNSPLHF. The CDR3 bases are TGTGCCAGCAGTTTATCGGGGGCGGGTAATTCACCCCTCCACTTT.

This clone turned up a few times. The chain joins TRBV5-1 to TRBJ2-7, with 8 bases lining up with TRBD2. V shed 4 bases, J shed 2 bases, and the junction held 8 bases outside the gene matches. The germline V gene has CDR1 SGHRS and CDR2 YFSETQ. This CDR3 is 15 amino acids long. The chain's CDR3 is CASSNGLAIAYEQYF. CDR3 nucleotides: TGCGCCAGCAGCAATGGACTAGCCATAGCCTACGAGCAGTACTTC.

There are a few counts of this clone. The chain employs TRBV9 and TRBJ2-1; 12 nucleotides match TRBD2. The CDR3 spans 15 residues. CDR1 is SGDLS and CDR2 is YYNGEE in the germline V gene. V lost 3 bases to trimming and J lost 7 bases; unmatched junction nucleotides: 5. The CDR3, as DNA: TGTGCCAGCAGCGAGCTAGCGGGAGGGGGAAATGAGCAGTTCTTC. It translates to CASSELAGGGNEQFF. Looking up the rest from reference TRBV9 and TRBJ2-1 gives the full variable domain: DSGVTQTPKHLITATGQRVTLRCSPRSGDLSVYWYQQSLDQGLQFLIQYYNGEERAKGNILERFSAQQFPDLHSELNLSSLELGDSALYFCASSELAGGGNEQFFGPGTRLTVL.

V is TRBV7-2 and J is TRBJ2-5; a weak D match, TRBD2 (7 bases). There are 15 residues in the CDR3. Germline-derived CDR1 and CDR2 are SGHTA and FQGNSA. The germline V and J ends were trimmed by 5 bases and 4 bases, with 17 bases remaining between them. The CDR3 DNA reads as TGTGCCAGCAGCCCTAACGGCGGGGGCGGAGAGACCCAGTACTTC. Translation: CASSPNGGGGETQYF.

This clone was counted a single time. Sequence at one end of the junction differs from germline and may be a read error. The DNA for the CDR3 is TGTGCCAGCAGGGACAGACAGGGTTCGAGTCAGCCCCATCATTTT. Translation: CASRDRQGSSQPHHF. V and J are TRBV6-1 and TRBJ1-5, with TRBD1 identical over 7 bases. The CDR3 extends over 15 amino acids. From germline, CDR1 is MNHNS and CDR2 SASEGT.

This clone was seen more than once but under ten times. V gene TRBV10-1 combines with J gene TRBJ2-1; 11 bases match TRBD2. The CDR3 covers 16 residues. J lost 7 bases, V lost 2 bases, and 7 bases had no gene match. Germline lookup yields CDR1 WNHNN and CDR2 SYGVQD (reference sequence). DNA for the CDR3: TGCGCCAGCAGTGAGCGGGTCCTAGCGGGAGGAAATGAGCAGTTCTTC. Encoded protein: CASSERVLAGGNEQFF.

This clone showed up just a few times. J is TRBJ1-1 and V is TRBV4-2; 8 bases line up with TRBD1. This CDR3 has 16 amino acids. Germline CDR1 LGHNA, CDR2 YNFKEQ. With 1 base clipped from V and 4 bases from J, the junction kept 8 bases outside the gene matches. The CDR3 loop reads CASSQVIRTGSTEAFF. The CDR3 DNA reads as TGTGCCAGCAGCCAAGTAATCCGGACAGGGAGCACTGAAGCTTTCTTT.

This clone was counted between two and nine times. CDR3 nucleotide sequence: TGTGCCAGCAGCACCGGGACAGGGTACCGGGCGACCTATAATTCACCCCTCCACTTT. Translation: CASSTGTGYRATYNSPLHF. V usage is TRBV5-4 and J usage is TRBJ1-6; 9 bases are shared with TRBD1. Looked up from germline, CDR1 is SGHNT and CDR2 is YYREEE (reference sequence). With V trimmed by 4 bases and J by 2 bases, 13 bases remained unmatched. This CDR3 region has 19 residues.

The chain has TRBV19 and TRBJ2-4, with 8 bases fitting TRBD1. Germline loops: CDR1 LNHDA, CDR2 SQIVND (reference sequence). The ends lost 6 bases at V and 1 base at J; junction bases unmatched: 17. The CDR3 runs 19 residues. This CDR3 reads CASRSRTGNHFGAKNIQYF. The CDR3 coding sequence is TGTGCCAGTAGATCCAGGACAGGGAATCATTTTGGCGCCAAAAACATTCAGTACTTC. The full variable domain, completed using reference TRBV19 and TRBJ2-4, is DGGITQSPKYLFRKEGQNVTLSCEQNLNHDAMYWYRQDPGQGLRLIYYSQIVNDFQKGDIAEGYSVSREKKESFPLTVTSAQKNPTAFYLCASRSRTGNHFGAKNIQYFGAGTRLSVL.

This chain uses TRBV9 with TRBJ1-1, with D perhaps matching TRBD1 (5 bases). The V gene lost 4 bases and the J gene lost 5 bases, with 15 bases spanning the gap. This CDR3 is built from 14 residues. Germline V CDR1 and CDR2: SGDLS, YYNGEE. This CDR3 is CASSLMTDGTEAFF. DNA of the CDR3: TGTGCCAGCAGCCTGATGACAGACGGGACTGAAGCTTTCTTT. Looking up the rest from reference TRBV9 and TRBJ1-1 gives the full variable domain: DSGVTQTPKHLITATGQRVTLRCSPRSGDLSVYWYQQSLDQGLQFLIQYYNGEERAKGNILERFSAQQFPDLHSELNLSSLELGDSALYFCASSLMTDGTEAFFGQGTRLTVV.

This clone has just one count. The chain has TRBV7-2 and TRBJ2-3, with a tentative D call TRBD2 (7 bases). The CDR3 extends over 15 amino acids. Germline-derived CDR1 and CDR2 are SGHTA and FQGNSA. Trimming took 1 base from V and 5 from J, leaving 13 bases between them. CDR3 in DNA: TGTGCCAGCAGCTTAGATGCGGGGGCCGGAGATACGCAGTATTTT. Protein product: CASSLDAGAGDTQYF.

J is TRBJ2-5 and V is TRBV13, with D tentatively TRBD2 (5 bases). The CDR3 has 15 residues. Trimming removed 3 bases from V and 3 bases from J, with 14 bases in between. CDR1 and CDR2 from the germline V gene are PRHDT and FYEKMQ (reference sequence). CDR3 loop: CASSFLTRVKETQYF. The CDR3 DNA is TGTGCCAGCAGCTTCCTGACGAGGGTTAAAGAGACCCAGTACTTC.

V and J are TRBV28 and TRBJ2-7, with TRBD1 identical over 8 bases. CDR3 length: 14 amino acids. The germline V gene has CDR1 MDHEN and CDR2 SYDVKM. J lost 3 bases, V lost 6 bases, and 7 bases had no gene match. The CDR3 is CASRVNRGNYEQYF. CDR3 DNA: TGTGCCAGCAGGGTGAACAGGGGGAACTACGAGCAGTACTTC.

For the CDR3, the DNA is TGTGCCAGCATCCCCCTGCGAGGGCCCTACGAGCAGTACTTC. Translating it yields CASIPLRGPYEQYF. The chain combines TRBV5-8 with TRBJ2-7; maybe TRBD2 (5 bases). Trimming stripped 6 bases from V and 2 bases from J, with 15 bases between. Germline loops: CDR1 SGHTS, CDR2 YDEGEE. The CDR3 is 14 residues long.

This clone was seen only once. The chain links TRBV28 to TRBJ1-1; 9 bases are shared with TRBD1. With V trimmed by 7 bases and J by 5 bases, 17 bases remained unmatched. This CDR3 contains 17 residues. Germline CDR1 and CDR2: MDHEN and SYDVKM. CDR3 in amino acids: CASTKPGTGWVVTEAFF. As DNA, the CDR3 is TGTGCCAGCACTAAGCCCGGGACAGGGTGGGTTGTGACTGAAGCTTTCTTT.

The rearrangement joins TRBV14 to TRBJ2-6, with D uncertain. V was cut by 1 base and J by 1 base, with 8 bases left in between. The germline gives CDR1 SGHDN, CDR2 FVKESK. The CDR3 has 16 amino acids. The CDR3, as DNA: TGTGCCAGCAGCCAAGGGCTTCTTTCTGGGGCCAACGTCCTGACTTTC. It encodes CASSQGLLSGANVLTF. The full variable domain, its missing parts supplied by reference TRBV14 and TRBJ2-6, is EAGVTQFPSHSVIEKGQTVTLRCDPISGHDNLYWYRRVMGKEIKFLLHFVKESKQDESGMPNNRFLAERTGGTYSTLKVQPAELEDSGVYFCASSQGLLSGANVLTFGAGSRLTVL.

The rearrangement uses TRBV5-4 and TRBJ2-7; possible D gene TRBD2, 5 bases. Germline lookup yields CDR1 SGHNT and CDR2 YYREEE (reference sequence). V gave up 3 bases and J gave up 2 bases, with 12 bases separating them. The CDR3 extends over 14 amino acids. The CDR3 DNA follows: TGTGCCAGCAGCTCTAGCAGTCCCCCCTACGAGCAGTACTTC. This encodes CASSSSSPPYEQYF.

The V call is TRBV6-5, the J call TRBJ2-2; 9 bases line up with TRBD1. The V segment lost 7 bases and the J segment 1 base; nucleotides outside the gene matches: 4. Germline V gene lookup returns CDR1 MNHEY and CDR2 SVGAGI. The CDR3 is 15 residues long. CDR3 protein: CASKMGQGNTGELFF. CDR3 nucleotides: TGTGCCAGCAAAATGGGACAGGGGAACACCGGGGAGCTGTTTTTT.

This clone was observed a handful of times. The chain links TRBV5-1 to TRBJ2-7; TRBD1 agrees at 10 bases. The germline CDR1 and CDR2 sequences are SGHRS and YFSETQ. The CDR3 has 18 residues. V dropped 1 base and J dropped 0; count of bases not matched to a gene: 10. CDR3 region: CASSLWGQGSPYSYEQYF. The CDR3 DNA reads as TGCGCCAGCAGCTTGTGGGGACAGGGGTCTCCCTACTCCTACGAGCAGTACTTC.

The rearrangement uses TRBV6-5 and TRBJ2-3; tentatively, D is TRBD1 (6 bases). Germline V CDR1 and CDR2: MNHEY, SVGAGI. Between the trimmed V and J ends, which lost 5 bases and 2 bases, there was a span of 8 bases. The CDR3 spans 13 residues. CDR3 sequence: CASSRDNTDTQYF. The CDR3 DNA follows: TGTGCCAGCAGTCGGGACAACACAGATACGCAGTATTTT.

The chain joins TRBV29-1 to TRBJ2-7, with a possible D match to TRBD1 (5 bases). Between the trimmed V and J ends, which lost 7 bases and 6 bases, there was a span of 16 bases. This CDR3 spans 12 amino acids. Per the germline V gene, CDR1 is SQVTM and CDR2 is ANQGSEA. The CDR3 loop is CSATHRMGEQYF. The CDR3 DNA follows: TGCAGCGCGACCCACAGGATGGGCGAGCAGTACTTC.

This chain uses TRBV7-2 with TRBJ2-5; D is perhaps TRBD2 (7 bases). Germline loops: CDR1 SGHTA, CDR2 FQGNSA. The CDR3 runs to 15 residues. The V end was cut by 4 bases, the J end by 5 bases, with 17 bases between. The CDR3 here is CASSWGGGGVETQYF. CDR3 DNA: TGTGCCAGCAGCTGGGGGGGCGGGGGCGTGGAGACCCAGTACTTC.

This clone was recorded once. V is TRBV18 and J is TRBJ2-2, with 8 positions matching TRBD2. V lost 3 bases and J lost 2; bases outside the gene matches: 8. This CDR3 has 17 residues. The germline CDR1 and CDR2 sequences are KGHSH and LQKENI. This CDR3 is CASSPVASGPNTGELFF. CDR3 nucleotide sequence: TGTGCCAGCTCACCGGTCGCTAGCGGGCCAAACACCGGGGAGCTGTTTTTT.

The J gene is TRBJ1-3, the V gene TRBV18; 7 bases match TRBD1. In germline, CDR1 is KGHSH, CDR2 LQKENI. The CDR3 is 15 amino acids. V trimming: 2 bases; J trimming: 2 bases; junction bases outside the gene matches: 3. The DNA of the CDR3 is TGTGCCAGCTCACCAGTAGACAGGGCTGGAAACACCATATATTTT. Its translation is CASSPVDRAGNTIYF. The full variable domain, its missing parts supplied by reference TRBV18 and TRBJ1-3, is NAGVMQNPRHLVRRRGQEARLRCSPMKGHSHVYWYRQLPEEGLKFMVYLQKENIIDESGMPKERFSAEFPKEGPSILRIQQVVRGDSAAYFCASSPVDRAGNTIYFGEGSWLTVV.

The J gene is TRBJ2-1, the V gene TRBV11-3, with D perhaps TRBD2 (5 bases). The V gene's germline CDR1 is SGHNT and CDR2 YENEEA. V gave up 2 bases and J gave up 9 bases, with 14 bases separating them. This CDR3 region has 14 residues. In DNA, the CDR3 is TGTGCCAGCAGCTTAATGTGGGGAGCACCTGAGCAGTTCTTC. Residues: CASSLMWGAPEQFF.

The genes are TRBV18 and TRBJ2-3; TRBD1 agrees at 9 bases. CDR3 size: 15 residues. CDR1 is KGHSH, CDR2 LQKENI, per germline. J gave up 2 bases and V 5 bases, and 5 bases lay outside the gene matches. The CDR3 DNA reads TGTGCCAGCTCAAAGGGACAGGGAAACACAGATACGCAGTATTTT. Residues: CASSKGQGNTDTQYF.

This rearrangement joins TRBV6-5 to TRBJ1-4, with 7 positions matching TRBD1. The CDR3 loop spans 15 amino acids. After removal of 5 bases from V and 5 bases from J, the junction contained 8 bases not matched to a gene. The germline gives CDR1 MNHEY, CDR2 SVGAGI. In nucleotides, the CDR3 is TGTGCCAGCAGTCGAACTCCACAGGGGAATGAAAAACTGTTTTTT. This gives the protein CASSRTPQGNEKLFF.

The chain couples TRBV7-9 to TRBJ1-1, with 7 positions matching TRBD1. The CDR3 runs 14 residues. Trimming at V came to 4 bases and at J to 6 bases, leaving 8 bases not matched to a gene. Germline CDR1 is SEHNR and CDR2 is FQNEAQ (reference sequence). The CDR3 here is CASSSRQGSAEAFF. The CDR3 coding sequence is TGTGCCAGCAGCTCAAGACAGGGTAGCGCTGAAGCTTTCTTT. Full variable domain (missing parts from reference TRBV7-9 and TRBJ1-1): DTGVSQNPRHKITKRGQNVTFRCDPISEHNRLYWYRQTLGQGPEFLTYFQNEAQLEKSRLLSDRFSAERPKGSFSTLEIQRTEQGDSAMYLCASSSRQGSAEAFFGQGTRLTVV.

J is TRBJ2-2 and V is TRBV9; 10 bases align to TRBD1. The CDR3 spans 15 residues. The germline V gene has CDR1 SGDLS and CDR2 YYNGEE. With 3 bases clipped from V and 4 bases from J, the junction kept 3 bases outside the gene matches. CDR3 sequence (DNA): TGTGCCAGCAGCGACGGGACAGGGGTCACCGGGGAGCTGTTTTTT. Translation gives CASSDGTGVTGELFF.

The V and J genes are TRBV7-9 and TRBJ1-4; 9 nucleotides match TRBD1. J gave up 7 bases and V 5 bases, and 8 bases lay outside the gene matches. The CDR3 loop spans 15 amino acids. Germline V gene data show CDR1 as SEHNR and CDR2 as FQNEAQ (reference sequence). Here the CDR3 DNA reads TGTGCCAGCAGCGGAGGACAGGGGATGGGTGAAAAACTGTTTTTT. It is translated as CASSGGQGMGEKLFF.

The rearrangement uses TRBV2 and TRBJ2-1, with 7 bases identical to TRBD2. CDR3 size: 13 residues. Germline V gene sequence: CDR1 SNHLY, CDR2 FYNNEI. Unmatched junction bases numbered 6, after V lost 5 bases and J lost 8 bases. The CDR3 DNA sequence: TGTGCCAGCAGTTCACTAGCGACCGATGAGCAGTTCTTC. Translated: CASSSLATDEQFF.

This clone was seen a handful of times. The chain uses TRBV5-8 and TRBJ2-7, with a possible D match to TRBD1 (6 bases). Germline CDR1 SGHTS, CDR2 YDEGEE. V was trimmed by 5 bases and J by 0 bases, leaving 12 bases between them. This CDR3 is 14 amino acids long. CDR3 loop: CASRRTVGSYEQYF. The DNA for the CDR3 is TGTGCCAGCAGGCGGACAGTCGGCTCCTACGAGCAGTACTTC.